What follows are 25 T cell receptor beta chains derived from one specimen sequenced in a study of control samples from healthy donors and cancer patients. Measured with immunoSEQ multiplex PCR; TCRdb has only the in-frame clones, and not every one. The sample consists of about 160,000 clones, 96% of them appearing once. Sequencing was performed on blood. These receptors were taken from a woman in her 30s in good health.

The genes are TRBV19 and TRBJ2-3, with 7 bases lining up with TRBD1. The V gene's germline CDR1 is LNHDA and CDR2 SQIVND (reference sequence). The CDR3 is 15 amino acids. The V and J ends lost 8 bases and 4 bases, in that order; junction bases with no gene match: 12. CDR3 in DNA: TGTGCCAGTGACTTAGGGGGCGCATTTGCAGATACGCAGTATTTT. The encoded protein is CASDLGGAFADTQYF.

The CDR3 loop reads CASRPGTAKETQYF. Written as DNA, the CDR3 is TGTGCCAGCCGCCCGGGGACAGCCAAAGAGACCCAGTACTTC. V gene TRBV25-1 combines with J gene TRBJ2-5, with 7 bases lining up with TRBD1. V gave up 8 bases and J gave up 3 bases; unmatched junction bases: 9. The CDR3 is 14 amino acids. Germline CDR1 is MGHDK and CDR2 is SYGVNS.

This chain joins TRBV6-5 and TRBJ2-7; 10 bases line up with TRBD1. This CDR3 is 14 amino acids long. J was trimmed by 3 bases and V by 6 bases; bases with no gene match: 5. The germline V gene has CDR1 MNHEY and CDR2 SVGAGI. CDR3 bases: TGTGCCAGCAGGAAGGGACAGGGGCTCTACGAGCAGTACTTC. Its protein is CASRKGQGLYEQYF.

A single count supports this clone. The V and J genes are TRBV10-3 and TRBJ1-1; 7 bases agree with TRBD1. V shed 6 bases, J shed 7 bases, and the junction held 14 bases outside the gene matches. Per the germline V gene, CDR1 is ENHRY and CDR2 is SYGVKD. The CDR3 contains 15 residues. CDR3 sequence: CAIRDEGQEVDEAFF. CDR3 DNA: TGTGCCATCAGAGACGAAGGACAGGAGGTTGATGAAGCTTTCTTT.

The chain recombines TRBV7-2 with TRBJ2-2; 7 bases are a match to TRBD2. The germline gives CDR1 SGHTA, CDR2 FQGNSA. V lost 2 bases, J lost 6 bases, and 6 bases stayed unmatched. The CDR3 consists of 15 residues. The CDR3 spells CASSLRTRPSGELFF. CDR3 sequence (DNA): TGTGCCAGCAGCTTAAGGACTAGACCTTCCGGGGAGCTGTTTTTT.

The CDR3 protein is CASSLDRFNNSPLHF. CDR3 coding DNA: TGCGCCAGCAGCTTGGACAGGTTTAATAATTCACCCCTCCACTTT. This chain links TRBV5-1 with TRBJ1-6; D may be TRBD1 (5 bases). The CDR3 has 15 residues. Germline V gene sequence: CDR1 SGHRS, CDR2 YFSETQ. Trimming stripped 0 bases from V and 5 bases from J, with 9 bases between.

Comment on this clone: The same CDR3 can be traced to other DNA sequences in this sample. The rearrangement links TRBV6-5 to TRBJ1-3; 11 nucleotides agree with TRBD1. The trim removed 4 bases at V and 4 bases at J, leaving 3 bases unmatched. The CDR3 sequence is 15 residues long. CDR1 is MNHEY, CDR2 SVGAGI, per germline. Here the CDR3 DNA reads TGTGCCAGCAGTTTCGGACAGGGGGCGGGAAACACCATATATTTT. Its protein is CASSFGQGAGNTIYF.

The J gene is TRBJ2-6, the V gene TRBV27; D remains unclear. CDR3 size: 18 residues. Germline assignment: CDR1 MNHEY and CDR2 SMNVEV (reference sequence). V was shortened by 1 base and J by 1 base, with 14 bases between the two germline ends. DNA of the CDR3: TGTGCCAGCAGTTTATATCGACCCGGGTGGTCTGGGGCCAACGTCCTGACTTTC. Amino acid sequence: CASSLYRPGWSGANVLTF.

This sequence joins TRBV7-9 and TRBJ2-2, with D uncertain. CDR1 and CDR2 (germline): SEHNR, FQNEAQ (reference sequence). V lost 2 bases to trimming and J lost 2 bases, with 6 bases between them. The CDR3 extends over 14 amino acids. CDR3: CASSLYTNTGELFF. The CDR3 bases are TGTGCCAGCAGCTTATACACCAACACCGGGGAGCTGTTTTTT.

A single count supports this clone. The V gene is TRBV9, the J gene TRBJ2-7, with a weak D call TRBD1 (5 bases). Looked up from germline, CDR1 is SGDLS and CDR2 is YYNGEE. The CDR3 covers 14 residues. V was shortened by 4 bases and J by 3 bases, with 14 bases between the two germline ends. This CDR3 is CASSPRQSLYEQYF. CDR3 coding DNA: TGTGCCAGCAGCCCAAGACAGAGCCTCTACGAGCAGTACTTC. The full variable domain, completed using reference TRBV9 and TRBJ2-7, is DSGVTQTPKHLITATGQRVTLRCSPRSGDLSVYWYQQSLDQGLQFLIQYYNGEERAKGNILERFSAQQFPDLHSELNLSSLELGDSALYFCASSPRQSLYEQYFGPGTRLTVT.

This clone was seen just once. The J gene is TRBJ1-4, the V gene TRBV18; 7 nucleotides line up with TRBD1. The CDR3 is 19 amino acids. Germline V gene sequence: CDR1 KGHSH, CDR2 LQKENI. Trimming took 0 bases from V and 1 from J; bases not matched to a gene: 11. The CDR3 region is CASSPPKFQGVLTNEKLFF. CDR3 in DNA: TGTGCCAGCTCACCACCGAAGTTCCAGGGGGTTTTAACTAATGAAAAACTGTTTTTT.

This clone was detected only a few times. CDR3 nucleotide sequence: TGCAGTGCTAGTTCAACTTCGGACGGGGGGTACGAGCAGTACTTC. Amino acid sequence: CSASSTSDGGYEQYF. This chain connects TRBV20-1 to TRBJ2-7; 7 bases line up with TRBD2. Germline trimming cut 3 bases from V and 4 bases from J; bases unmatched to any gene: 12. CDR1 DFQATT and CDR2 SNEGSKA come from the germline V gene (reference sequence). This CDR3 has 15 amino acids.

The CDR3 loop reads CASSQLRDTQYF. The CDR3 DNA reads as TGTGCCAGCAGCCAACTACGAGATACGCAGTATTTT. The V gene is TRBV3-1 (or the pseudogene TRBV3-2), the J gene TRBJ2-3; D gene uncertain. V was cut by 2 bases and J by 5 bases, with 5 bases left in between. The CDR3 is 12 residues long. Germline-derived CDR1 and CDR2 are LGHDT and YNNKEL (reference sequence).

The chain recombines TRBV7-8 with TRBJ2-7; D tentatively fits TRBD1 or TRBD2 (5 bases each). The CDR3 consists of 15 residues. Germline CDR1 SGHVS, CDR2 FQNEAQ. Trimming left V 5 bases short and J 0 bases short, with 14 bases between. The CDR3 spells CASSPGTGSSYEQYF. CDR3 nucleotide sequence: TGTGCCAGCAGCCCAGGGACGGGGAGCTCCTACGAGCAGTACTTC.

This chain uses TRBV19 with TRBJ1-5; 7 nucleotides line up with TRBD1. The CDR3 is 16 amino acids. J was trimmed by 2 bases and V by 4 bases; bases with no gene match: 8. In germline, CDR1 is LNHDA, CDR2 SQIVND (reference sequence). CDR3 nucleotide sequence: TGTGCCAGTAGTACCCCTCGGACAGGCCGCAATCAGCCCCAGCATTTT. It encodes CASSTPRTGRNQPQHF.

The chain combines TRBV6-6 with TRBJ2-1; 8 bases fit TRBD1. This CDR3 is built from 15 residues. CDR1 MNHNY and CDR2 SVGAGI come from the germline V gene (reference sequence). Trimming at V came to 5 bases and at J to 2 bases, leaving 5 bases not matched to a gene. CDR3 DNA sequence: TGTGCCAGCAGTGACAGGGGACAAGCCTACAATGAGCAGTTCTTC. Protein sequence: CASSDRGQAYNEQFF.

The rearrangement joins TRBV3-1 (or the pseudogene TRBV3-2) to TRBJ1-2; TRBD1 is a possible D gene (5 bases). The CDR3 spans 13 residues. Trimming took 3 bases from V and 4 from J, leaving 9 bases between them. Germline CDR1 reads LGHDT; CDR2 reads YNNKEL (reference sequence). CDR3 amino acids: CASSQRQSYGYTF. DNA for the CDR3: TGTGCCAGCAGCCAGAGACAGAGCTATGGCTACACCTTC.

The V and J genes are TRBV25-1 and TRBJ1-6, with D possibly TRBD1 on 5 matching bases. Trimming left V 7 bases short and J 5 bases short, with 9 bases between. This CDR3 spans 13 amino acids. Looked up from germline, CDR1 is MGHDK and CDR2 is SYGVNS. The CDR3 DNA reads TGTGCCAGCACCCCGGGGGATAATTCACCCCTCCACTTT. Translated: CASTPGDNSPLHF.

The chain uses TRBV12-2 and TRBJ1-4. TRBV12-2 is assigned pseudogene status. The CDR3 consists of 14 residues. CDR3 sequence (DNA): TGTGCAAGTCGCTTGGAGAGGGCTCATGAAAAACTGTTTTTT. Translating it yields CASRLERAHEKLFF.

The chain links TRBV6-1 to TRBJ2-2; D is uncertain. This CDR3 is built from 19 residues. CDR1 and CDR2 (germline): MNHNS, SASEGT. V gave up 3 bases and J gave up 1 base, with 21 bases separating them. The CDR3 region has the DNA TGTGCCAGCAGTGAGTTGGTCCACGGCACTCTTCGGAACACCGGGGAGCTGTTTTTT. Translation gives CASSELVHGTLRNTGELFF.

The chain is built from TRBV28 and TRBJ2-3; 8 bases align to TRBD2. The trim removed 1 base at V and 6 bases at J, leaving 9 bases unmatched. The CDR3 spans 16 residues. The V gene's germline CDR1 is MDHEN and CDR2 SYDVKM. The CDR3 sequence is CASSLSTGGVLDTQYF. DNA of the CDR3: TGTGCCAGCAGTTTATCAACGGGGGGGGTTTTGGATACGCAGTATTTT.

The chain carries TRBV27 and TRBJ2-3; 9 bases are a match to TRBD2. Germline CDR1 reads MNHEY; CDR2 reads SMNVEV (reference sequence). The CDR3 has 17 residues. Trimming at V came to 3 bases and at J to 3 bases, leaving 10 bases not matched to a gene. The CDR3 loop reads CASSFRSGSPPTDTQYF. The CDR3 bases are TGTGCCAGCAGTTTTCGTAGCGGGAGCCCCCCGACAGATACGCAGTATTTT.

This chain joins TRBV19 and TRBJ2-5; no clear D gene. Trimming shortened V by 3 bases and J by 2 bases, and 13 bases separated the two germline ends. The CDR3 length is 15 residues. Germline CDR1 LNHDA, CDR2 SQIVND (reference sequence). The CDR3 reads CASSMQASIQETQYF. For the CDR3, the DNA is TGTGCCAGTAGTATGCAGGCCAGCATTCAAGAGACCCAGTACTTC. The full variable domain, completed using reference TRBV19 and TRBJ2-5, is DGGITQSPKYLFRKEGQNVTLSCEQNLNHDAMYWYRQDPGQGLRLIYYSQIVNDFQKGDIAEGYSVSREKKESFPLTVTSAQKNPTAFYLCASSMQASIQETQYFGPGTRLLVL.

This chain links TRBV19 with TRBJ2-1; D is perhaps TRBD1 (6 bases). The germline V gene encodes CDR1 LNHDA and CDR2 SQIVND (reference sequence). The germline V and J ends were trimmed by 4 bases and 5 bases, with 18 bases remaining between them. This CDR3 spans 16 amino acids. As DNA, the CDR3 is TGTGCCAGTAGTACGTACGTCCGGGACATACACAATGAGCAGTTCTTC. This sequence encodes CASSTYVRDIHNEQFF.

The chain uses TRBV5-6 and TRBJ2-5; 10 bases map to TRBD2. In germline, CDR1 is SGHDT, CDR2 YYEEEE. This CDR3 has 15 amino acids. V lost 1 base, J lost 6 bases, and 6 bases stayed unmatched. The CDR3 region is CASSLTSGNAQTQYF. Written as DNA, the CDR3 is TGTGCCAGCAGCTTGACTAGCGGGAATGCACAGACCCAGTACTTC.